This entry concerns a single T cell receptor beta chain. This clone was picked up one time. The clone's antigen remains unknown. No base qualities exist here, and no much larger clone lies one base off it. Using the deep immunoSEQ assay, TCR CDR3 regions were amplified from genomic DNA by multiplex PCR. Extracted genomic DNA from each cell subset was distributed evenly across all wells of several immunoSEQ 96-well plates, and each plate was treated as a replicate. Each replicate PCR for sorted subsets received around 0.2 ug genomic DNA, equal to some 32,000 T cell genomes. The purified libraries were quantified using a Qubit 3.0 fluorometer, sized with a Bioanalyzer 2100, and then quantified again using the KAPA Library Quantification kit. Every immunoSEQ 96-well plate was sequenced on a separate single-read 150-cycle Illumina NextSeq 550 flow cell. The authors processed their data as follows. Because only junctional sequences without quality scores were contained in the immunoSEQ output, filtering matching that applied to full-length reads could not be performed. Sequences were annotated with PyIR, a Python wrapper for IgBLAST v1.9, and V/J genes and CDR3 were assigned using IMGT germline references. Any read was removed if the V/J assignment was weak (E-value above 1e-6), the CDR3 was missing, or the read contained stop codons, out-of-frame junctions, or ambiguous translated residues. V3J clonotypes were defined as sequences sharing the same inferred V gene, J gene, and CDR3 amino acid sequence. Percentage overlap between repertoires was calculated by dividing the number of shared unique clonotypes by the size of the smaller repertoire. RTK rarefaction, the Chao1 estimator, and Recon v2.1 estimates of unobserved clonotypes were used to assess repertoire richness. OLGA was used to compute generation probabilities for all TCRbeta clonotypes that the gDNA method yielded from four donors. Imported from immuneACCESS, the table was reduced by TCRdb to in-frame sequences with V and J called. These copies leave out some clones; in studies compared against another copy, an unresolved V gene accounts for under half, and the cause of the remainder is not known. D and trimming were read from the DNA, whereas the V and J calls and clone size are those reported in that table. The sample includes nearly 750,000 clones, with 55% to 80% observed a single time. Approximately 1.7% of the sample rests with the top ten.

This record comes from a study of shared clonotypes between healthy human individuals (dated by TCRdb to the early 2020s). Looking at the study overall: A couple of women and a few men aged 18 to 49 years were included in the cohort. For each donor, three plates each were used for CD4 naive and CD4 memory, two plates were used for CD8 naive, and one plate was used for CD8 memory. To estimate repertoire size and how much clonotype sharing occurs between individuals, the study deeply sequenced the blood TCR repertoires of about 5 healthy adults. To increase sequencing depth and limit assay-specific biases, TCR repertoire library preparation and sequencing were carried out by different laboratories using diverse techniques. Each donor's leukapheresis produced roughly between roughly 0.85 and 10 billion PBMCs.

V and J are truncated by 11 bases and 0 bases respectively, leaving an intervening sequence of 14 bases. In the germline V gene (reference sequence), CDR1 corresponds to SEHNR and CDR2 to FQNEAQ. Taken from cysteine to phenylalanine, the CDR3 has 14 residues. The DNA shown is the 42-base CDR3, in frame from base 1. Healthy HIV-negative adults with no recently reported acute infections or vaccinations were included as donors. Every donor was a Caucasian adult residing in Nashville, Tennessee, USA. CD4+ T cells were enriched through magnetic negative selection, after which naive cells were positively selected on CD45RA and the remaining negative fraction served as the memory subset. After blood collection by leukapheresis, PBMCs were isolated using Ficoll-Histopaque density gradient centrifugation and then cryopreserved in the vapor phase of liquid nitrogen. Purity and quantity of every magnetically sorted T cell population were checked by analytical flow cytometry. From each sorted fraction, genomic DNA was isolated and quantified by UV absorbance on a Nanodrop 2000c.

Overall results and qualifications from the work: Around 5% of naive CD4, roughly 3.6% of naive CD8, roughly 2.4% of memory CD4, and 0.4% of memory CD8 clonotypes were shared across several donors. Because the study included a small number of donors, the genetic and exposure-history diversity represented was limited. Clonotypes shared by all four sorted-subset donors showed higher generation probabilities than non-shared clonotypes. Based on pairwise subsampling, the degree of clonotype sharing among donors was expected to be affected by sequencing depth. Only blood was sampled, and tissue TCR repertoires likely differ from those in blood. Estimated clonotype richness was generally larger for naive than for memory subsets. Incomplete sequencing was indicated by rarefaction of sorted-subset datasets, despite the large sequencing depth.

The receptor was isolated from a woman aged 25 to 45 in good health. Sample: memory CD4+ T cells sorted from blood. The meaning of the sample's cell subset or site label: CD45RA-negative fraction. Recombination linked TRBV7-9 to TRBJ2-1, with TRBD1 perhaps the D gene, on 6 matching bases. The DNA sequence is TGTGCCGTTAACAGGGCTAGCTCCTACAATGAGCAGTTCTTC. This sequence encodes CAVNRASSYNEQFF.